These 25 T cell receptor beta chains were sequenced from one sample in a study of cytomegalovirus exposure and HLA in healthy donors (TCRdb year 2017). The library was obtained by the immunoSEQ multiplex PCR assay. For the multiplex PCR, a mixture combining 60 forward primers for TCR Vbeta segments and 13 reverse primers for TCR Jbeta segments was used. What TCRdb holds here is the immuneACCESS table cut down to in-frame rearrangements. Part of the clones is not present; checked against another copy, under half of the missing clones reflect an unresolved V gene, and the others are unexplained. The sample yields about 100,000 clones; 85% to 90% were counted once. About 3.7% of the sample goes to the ten largest clones. The sequencing sample was made of PBMCs. Receptor source: a young man in good health and CMV-seronegative.

The rearrangement uses TRBV6-5 and TRBJ2-5; D is undetermined. V lost 2 bases, J lost 5 bases, and 12 bases lay in between. Per the germline V gene, CDR1 is MNHEY and CDR2 is SVGAGI. The CDR3 sequence is 14 residues long. CDR3: CASSYGGSSETQYF. The CDR3 region has the DNA TGTGCCAGCAGTTACGGTGGTAGCTCGGAGACCCAGTACTTC.

The V gene is TRBV4-3, the J gene TRBJ2-7, with TRBD2 as a possible D gene (5 bases). The CDR3 loop spans 15 amino acids. Trimming cost V 1 base and J 5 bases, with 15 bases left between them. Germline assignment: CDR1 LGHNA and CDR2 YSLEER. CDR3 nucleotide sequence: TGCGCCAGCAGCCAAGCTCTTGAGGGTACCGACGAGCAGTACTTC. Its protein is CASSQALEGTDEQYF.

This rearrangement joins TRBV28 to TRBJ2-1; 10 bases are shared with TRBD2. Trimming cost V 5 bases and J 0 bases; bases outside gene matches: 7. The CDR3 consists of 17 residues. Germline values: CDR1 MDHEN, CDR2 SYDVKM. The CDR3 is CASSRSSGRASYNEQFF. Written as DNA, the CDR3 is TGTGCCAGCAGTCGATCAAGCGGGAGGGCCTCCTACAATGAGCAGTTCTTC. Together with reference TRBV28 and TRBJ2-1, the CDR3 gives the full variable domain: DVKVTQSSRYLVKRTGEKVFLECVQDMDHENMFWYRQDPGLGLRLIYFSYDVKMKEKGDIPEGYSVSREKKERFSLILESASTNQTSMYLCASSRSSGRASYNEQFFGPGTRLTVL.

This CDR3 reads CASSQDGIRSGISYEQYF. As DNA, the CDR3 is TGCGCCAGCAGCCAAGATGGCATAAGGTCAGGGATCTCCTACGAGCAGTACTTC. The chain has TRBV4-3 and TRBJ2-7, with D tentatively TRBD1 (5 bases). The germline V gene has CDR1 LGHNA and CDR2 YSLEER. CDR3 length equals 18 residues. V dropped 0 bases and J dropped 0 bases, with 18 bases sitting between them.

The V and J genes are TRBV27 and TRBJ2-7, with TRBD1 identical over 10 bases. Trimming removed 5 bases from V and 3 bases from J; junction bases left unmatched: 4. Germline lookup yields CDR1 MNHEY and CDR2 SMNVEV (reference sequence). This CDR3 has 14 residues. This chain's CDR3 is CASSVTGGGYEQYF. The CDR3 DNA sequence: TGTGCCAGCAGTGTGACAGGGGGCGGCTACGAGCAGTACTTC.

V gene TRBV2 combines with J gene TRBJ1-5, with TRBD1 identical over 7 bases. The CDR3 consists of 13 residues. V gave up 8 bases and J gave up 7 bases; unmatched junction bases: 8. CDR1 SNHLY and CDR2 FYNNEI come from the germline V gene. CDR3 sequence: CASRIGGLQPQHF. In DNA, the CDR3 is TGTGCCAGCCGGATAGGGGGCCTGCAGCCCCAGCATTTT. Full variable domain (rest looked up from reference TRBV2 and TRBJ1-5): EPEVTQTPSHQVTQMGQEVILRCVPISNHLYFYWYRQILGQKVEFLVSFYNNEISEKSEIFDDQFSVERPDGSNFTLKIRSTKLEDSAMYFCASRIGGLQPQHFGDGTRLSIL.

This clone was observed a single time. The genes are TRBV4-1 and TRBJ2-5, with 8 bases lining up with TRBD1. The germline CDR1 and CDR2 sequences are MGHRA and YSYEKL. The CDR3 loop spans 13 amino acids. The ends lost 0 bases at V and 11 bases at J; junction bases unmatched: 5. The CDR3 DNA reads TGCGCCAGCAGCCAAGAATCAGGGGGCTCTCAGTACTTC. Translated, it gives CASSQESGGSQYF.

V usage is TRBV6-4 and J usage is TRBJ1-2; 12 nucleotides match TRBD1. V dropped 3 bases and J dropped 8; count of bases not matched to a gene: 10. Germline V lookup: CDR1 MRHNA, CDR2 SNTAGT. CDR3 length: 16 amino acids. The CDR3 nucleotides read TGTGCCAGCAGTGAGATGGGACAGGGGGCTCTAGAGGGCTACACCTTC. As protein: CASSEMGQGALEGYTF.

The rearrangement joins TRBV6-5 to TRBJ2-1; tentatively, D is TRBD2 (5 bases). Trimming took off 6 bases at V and 0 bases at J, with 6 bases between the two ends. CDR1 MNHEY and CDR2 SVGAGI come from the germline V gene. This CDR3 contains 13 residues. The CDR3 here is CASSRDSYNEQFF. In DNA, the CDR3 is TGTGCCAGCAGCCGGGACTCCTACAATGAGCAGTTCTTC.

CDR3 sequence (DNA): TGTGCCAGCAGCTTGGCCGTCGGGACTAGCTTACGTGAGCAGTTCTTC. It yields the protein CASSLAVGTSLREQFF. V usage is TRBV5-6 and J usage is TRBJ2-1; 9 bases are shared with TRBD2. CDR3 length: 16 amino acids. The ends lost 0 bases at V and 9 bases at J; junction bases unmatched: 10. Germline V gene lookup returns CDR1 SGHDT and CDR2 YYEEEE. The full variable domain, completed using reference TRBV5-6 and TRBJ2-1, is DAGVTQSPTHLIKTRGQQVTLRCSPKSGHDTVSWYQQALGQGPQFIFQYYEEEERQRGNFPDRFSGHQFPNYSSELNVNALLLGDSALYLCASSLAVGTSLREQFFGPGTRLTVL.

The chain employs TRBV28 and TRBJ2-2, with D tentatively TRBD2 (5 bases). CDR1 is MDHEN, CDR2 SYDVKM, per germline. The CDR3 totals 15 residues. V was cut by 3 bases and J by 3 bases, with 11 bases left in between. The CDR3, as DNA: TGTGCCAGCAGTTTGGTTAGCGACTACACCGGGGAGCTGTTTTTT. Translated: CASSLVSDYTGELFF.

The rearrangement links TRBV27 to TRBJ2-3, with D uncertain. Trimming shortened V by 5 bases and J by 2 bases, and 11 bases separated the two germline ends. The CDR3 sequence is 14 residues long. CDR1 and CDR2 (germline): MNHEY, SMNVEV (reference sequence). The CDR3 reads CASSPPPNTDTQYF. Written as DNA, the CDR3 is TGTGCCAGCAGTCCCCCCCCCAACACAGATACGCAGTATTTT.

The table lists this clone with a few counts. This chain joins TRBV5-5 and TRBJ1-3; D not certain. The CDR3 length is 13 residues. Germline V gene data show CDR1 as SGHKS and CDR2 as YYEKEE (reference sequence). V lost 1 base and J lost 4, with 6 bases in between. The CDR3 coding sequence is TGTGCCAGCAGCTTGACAGACGGAAACACCATATATTTT. This sequence encodes CASSLTDGNTIYF.

In DNA form, the CDR3 reads TGTGCCAGCAGGGACAGGGGGGGCGAGCAGTACTTC. Translated, it gives CASRDRGGEQYF. The chain has TRBV28 and TRBJ2-7, with 10 positions matching TRBD1. J lost 6 bases, V lost 6 bases, and 2 bases had no gene match. The CDR3 runs to 12 residues. Germline CDR1 reads MDHEN; CDR2 reads SYDVKM.

The chain employs TRBV6-4 and TRBJ2-1, with D possibly TRBD1 on 6 matching bases. This CDR3 contains 16 residues. Trimming left V 6 bases short and J 0 bases short, with 15 bases between. Germline V gives CDR1 MRHNA, CDR2 SNTAGT. This CDR3 is CASSAPQGSSYNEQFF. The CDR3 DNA is TGTGCCAGCAGCGCCCCTCAGGGGAGCTCCTACAATGAGCAGTTCTTC.

V is TRBV11-2 and J is TRBJ1-2; D is possibly TRBD1 (5 bases). CDR3 length: 16 amino acids. The germline V gene encodes CDR1 SGHAT and CDR2 FQNNGV. Trimming took 6 bases from V and 2 from J, leaving 19 bases between them. This chain's CDR3 is CASRPPRGDRNYGYTF. In nucleotides, the CDR3 is TGTGCCAGCAGACCCCCGCGGGGGGATCGGAACTATGGCTACACCTTC.

The chain is built from TRBV6-5 and TRBJ1-5; D perhaps matches TRBD1 (6 bases). This CDR3 spans 14 amino acids. V dropped 7 bases and J dropped 3 bases, with 13 bases sitting between them. Germline CDR1 MNHEY, CDR2 SVGAGI. DNA for the CDR3: TGTGCCAGCAATAGAGGGGGAAACAATCAGCCCCAGCATTTT. This sequence encodes CASNRGGNNQPQHF.

Concerning this clone itself: Other DNA variants within this sample encode the same CDR3. This chain links TRBV9 with TRBJ2-5, with TRBD2 as a possible D gene (7 bases). The length of the CDR3 is 16 residues. Trimming cost V 0 bases and J 2 bases, with 14 bases left between them. In germline, CDR1 is SGDLS, CDR2 YYNGEE. CDR3 DNA: TGTGCCAGCAGCGTAGCTGGGGGGGCTGGGCAAGAGACCCAGTACTTC. It translates to CASSVAGGAGQETQYF.

This rearrangement joins TRBV27 to TRBJ2-5; no clear D. The V and J ends lost 3 bases and 1 base respectively, with 9 bases between them. This CDR3 contains 14 residues. Per germline, CDR1 MNHEY and CDR2 SMNVEV (reference sequence). The CDR3 loop reads CASSLTQTQETQYF. DNA of the CDR3: TGTGCCAGCAGTTTGACACAGACCCAAGAGACCCAGTACTTC.

This chain connects TRBV7-9 to TRBJ2-1; tentative D call: TRBD2 (6 bases). This CDR3 region has 13 residues. The germline gives CDR1 SEHNR, CDR2 FQNEAQ (reference sequence). Trimming removed 5 bases from V and 9 bases from J, with 14 bases in between. The CDR3 DNA reads TGTGCCAGCAGCCACGGAGGGCCGCGTGAGCAGTTCTTC. Amino acids: CASSHGGPREQFF. The full variable domain, its missing parts supplied by reference TRBV7-9 and TRBJ2-1, is DTGVSQNPRHKITKRGQNVTFRCDPISEHNRLYWYRQTLGQGPEFLTYFQNEAQLEKSRLLSDRFSAERPKGSFSTLEIQRTEQGDSAMYLCASSHGGPREQFFGPGTRLTVL.

The genes are TRBV4-2 and TRBJ2-5, with 11 bases aligning to TRBD2. V shed 0 bases and J 5 bases; nucleotides not matched to a gene: 5. Germline V gives CDR1 LGHNA, CDR2 YNFKEQ. The CDR3 is 16 amino acids. CDR3 protein: CASSQDLTSGGETQYF. CDR3 bases: TGTGCCAGCAGCCAAGATCTCACTAGCGGGGGCGAGACCCAGTACTTC.

CDR3 in amino acids: CASSFSYGGSGRDKDTQYF. The DNA of the CDR3 is TGCGCCAGCAGCTTTTCTTACGGTGGTAGCGGGAGGGATAAAGATACGCAGTATTTT. The chain joins TRBV5-1 to TRBJ2-3; 11 bases align to TRBD2. Germline-derived CDR1 and CDR2 are SGHRS and YFSETQ. This CDR3 is 19 amino acids long. The junction had 16 bases not matched to a gene; V was cut back by 2 bases and J by 5 bases.

The V and J genes are TRBV7-2 and TRBJ1-1, with D maybe TRBD1 (5 bases). V shed 2 bases and J shed 5 bases, with 15 bases lying between them. The CDR3 sequence is 15 residues long. Germline CDR1 reads SGHTA; CDR2 reads FQGNSA. The CDR3 DNA reads as TGTGCCAGCAGCTTACAGGCAGGGATGGGTACTGAAGCTTTCTTT. Protein: CASSLQAGMGTEAFF.

CDR3 sequence reads: CASSPPEWTGREIEQYF. CDR3 sequence (DNA): TGTGCCAGCAGCCCTCCCGAGTGGACAGGGCGAGAAATCGAGCAGTACTTC. The chain joins TRBV11-1 to TRBJ2-7, with 8 bases aligning to TRBD1. The V gene end was trimmed by 5 bases and the J gene end by 6 bases; junction bases not matched to a gene: 18. The germline CDR1 and CDR2 sequences are SGHAT and FQDESV (reference sequence). The CDR3 contains 17 residues.

The chain uses TRBV7-2 and TRBJ2-7, with D maybe TRBD1 (6 bases). Germline values: CDR1 SGHTA, CDR2 FQGNSA. The CDR3 loop spans 15 amino acids. Trimming stripped 1 base from V and 3 bases from J, with 13 bases between. The CDR3 DNA follows: TGTGCCAGCAGCTTAGAAGGCAGGGGTTACTACGAGCAGTACTTC. It codes for CASSLEGRGYYEQYF.